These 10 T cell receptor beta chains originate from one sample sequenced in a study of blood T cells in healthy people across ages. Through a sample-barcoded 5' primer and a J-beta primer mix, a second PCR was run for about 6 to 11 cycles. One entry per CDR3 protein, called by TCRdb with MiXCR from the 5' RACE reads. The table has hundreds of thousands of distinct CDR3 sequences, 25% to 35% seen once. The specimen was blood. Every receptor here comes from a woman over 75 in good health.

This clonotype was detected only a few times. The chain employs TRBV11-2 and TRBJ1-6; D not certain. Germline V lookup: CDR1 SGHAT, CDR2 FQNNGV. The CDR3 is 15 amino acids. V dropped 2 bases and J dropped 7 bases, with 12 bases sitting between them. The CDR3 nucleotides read TGTGCCAGCAGCTTACGCGCTTCGTCCAATTCACCCCTCCACTTT. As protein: CASSLRASSNSPLHF.

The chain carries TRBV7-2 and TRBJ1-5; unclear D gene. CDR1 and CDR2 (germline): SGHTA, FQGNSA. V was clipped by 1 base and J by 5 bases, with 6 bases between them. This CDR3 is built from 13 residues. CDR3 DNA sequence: TGTGCCAGCAGCTTAGGTTATGATCAGCCCCAGCATTTT. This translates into CASSLGYDQPQHF.

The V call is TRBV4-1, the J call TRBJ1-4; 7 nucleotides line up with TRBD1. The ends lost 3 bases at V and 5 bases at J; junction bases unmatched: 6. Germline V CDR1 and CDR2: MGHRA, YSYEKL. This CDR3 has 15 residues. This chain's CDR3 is CASSQTAGQNEKLFF. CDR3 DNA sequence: TGCGCCAGCAGCCAGACGGCGGGACAGAATGAAAAACTGTTTTTT.

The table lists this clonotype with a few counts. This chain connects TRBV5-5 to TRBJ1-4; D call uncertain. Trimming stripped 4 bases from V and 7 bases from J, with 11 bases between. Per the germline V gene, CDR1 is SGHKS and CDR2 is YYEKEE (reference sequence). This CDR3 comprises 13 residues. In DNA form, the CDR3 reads TGTGCCAGCAGCGTGACACCCGGTGAAAAACTGTTTTTT. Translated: CASSVTPGEKLFF.

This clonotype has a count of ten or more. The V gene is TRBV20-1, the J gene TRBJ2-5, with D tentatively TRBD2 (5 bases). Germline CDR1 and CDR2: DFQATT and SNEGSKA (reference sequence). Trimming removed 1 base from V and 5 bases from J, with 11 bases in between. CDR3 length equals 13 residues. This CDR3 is CSARASRGETQYF. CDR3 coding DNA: TGCAGTGCTAGAGCTAGCAGAGGGGAGACCCAGTACTTC.

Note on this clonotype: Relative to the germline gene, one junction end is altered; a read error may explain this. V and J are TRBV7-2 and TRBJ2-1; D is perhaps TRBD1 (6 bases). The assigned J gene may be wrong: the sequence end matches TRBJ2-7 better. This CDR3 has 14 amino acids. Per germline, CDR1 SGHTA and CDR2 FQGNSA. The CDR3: CAGSYRANYNEQYF. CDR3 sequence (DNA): TGTGCCGGCAGCTACAGGGCTAACTACAATGAGCAGTACTTC.

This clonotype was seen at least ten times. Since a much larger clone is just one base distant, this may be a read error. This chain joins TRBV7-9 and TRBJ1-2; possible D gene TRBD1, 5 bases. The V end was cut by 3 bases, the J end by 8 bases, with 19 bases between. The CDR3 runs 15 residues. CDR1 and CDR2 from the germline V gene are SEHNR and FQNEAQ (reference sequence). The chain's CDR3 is CASSLDTLGSEGYTF. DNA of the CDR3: TGTGCCAGCAGCTTGGACACCCTAGGGAGTGAAGGCTACACCTTC.

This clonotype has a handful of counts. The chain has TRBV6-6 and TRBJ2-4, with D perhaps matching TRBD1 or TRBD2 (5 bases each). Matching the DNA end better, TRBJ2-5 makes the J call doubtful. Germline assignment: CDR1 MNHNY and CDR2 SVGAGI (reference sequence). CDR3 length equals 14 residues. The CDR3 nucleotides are TGTGCCAGCACCCAATCCGGGGCGAAAGAGACCCAGTACTTC. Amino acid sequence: CASTQSGAKETQYF.

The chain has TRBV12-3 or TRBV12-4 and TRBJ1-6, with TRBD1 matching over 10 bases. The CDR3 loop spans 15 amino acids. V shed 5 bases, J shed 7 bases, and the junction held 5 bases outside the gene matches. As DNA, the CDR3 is TGTGCCAGCAGTGCCCAGACAGGGGGCAATTCACCCCTCCACTTT. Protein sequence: CASSAQTGGNSPLHF.

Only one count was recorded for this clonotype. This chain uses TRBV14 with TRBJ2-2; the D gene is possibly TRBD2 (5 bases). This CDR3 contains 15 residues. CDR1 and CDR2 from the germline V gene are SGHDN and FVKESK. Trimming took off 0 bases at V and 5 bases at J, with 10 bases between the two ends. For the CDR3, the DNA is TGTGCCAGCAGCCAAGAATGGCGGGTAACCGGGGAGCTGTTTTTT. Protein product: CASSQEWRVTGELFF.